A selection of T cell receptor beta chains follows, all from one sample in a study of shared clonotypes between healthy human individuals. The assay was immunoSEQ multiplex PCR, and TCRdb's table has in-frame clones only and misses some. The table lists about 2 million clones, about 95% of them singletons. Sequenced: naive CD8+ T cells sorted from blood. The source is a man aged 18-30 years in good health. The CDR3 runs from the conserved cysteine through the conserved F or W.

V: TRBV9
J: TRBJ1-2
CDR3: CASSVAADNYGYTF

V: TRBV7-9
J: TRBJ1-3
CDR3: CASSLGALARGNTIYF

V: TRBV27
J: TRBJ2-5
CDR3: CASREGQGARKTQYF

V: TRBV30
J: TRBJ2-1
CDR3: CAWSVGAPRYNEQFF

V: TRBV29-1
J: TRBJ1-1
CDR3: CSVEGGRTTEAFF

V: TRBV4-1
J: TRBJ1-5
CDR3: CASSQGSDQPQHF

V: TRBV6-6
J: TRBJ1-5
CDR3: CASSYSEDGEHF

V: TRBV27
J: TRBJ1-6
CDR3: CASSLSDTFNSPLHF

V: TRBV28
J: TRBJ2-5
CDR3: CASSHGTSVAQYF

V: TRBV27
J: TRBJ2-5
CDR3: CASSFLTSGQETQYF

V: TRBV4-1
J: TRBJ1-5
CDR3: CASSQDPGVSNQPQHF

V: TRBV9
J: TRBJ2-7
CDR3: CASSVGSRTEQYF

V: TRBV19
J: TRBJ1-4
CDR3: CASSPPGGREKLFF

V: TRBV25-1
J: TRBJ2-1
CDR3: CASSALRGEQFF

V: TRBV11-1
J: TRBJ1-2
CDR3: CASSSGTITDGYTF

V: TRBV4-1
J: TRBJ2-1
CDR3: CASSQVAAGTHNEQFF

V: TRBV12-5
J: TRBJ2-7
CDR3: CASGRRIEGLVYYEQYF

V: TRBV13
J: TRBJ2-7
CDR3: CASSFGPGQGVDEQYF

V: TRBV6-5
J: TRBJ2-1
CDR3: CASSRGMGSYNEQFF

V: TRBV11-2
J: TRBJ2-7
CDR3: CASSLGEPYEQYF

V: TRBV25-1
J: TRBJ2-4
CDR3: CASSESDRVFLAKNIQYF

V: TRBV5-4
J: TRBJ1-2
CDR3: CASNHFHRGNVDGYTF

V: TRBV5-6
J: TRBJ2-1
CDR3: CASSTGLNYNEQFF

V: TRBV9
J: TRBJ2-2
CDR3: CASSVGVTGELFF

V: TRBV5-5
J: TRBJ2-7
CDR3: CASNGPGQGLTYEQYF

V: TRBV9
J: TRBJ2-3
CDR3: CASSVDYTTDTQYF

V: TRBV7-9
J: TRBJ2-3
CDR3: CASSLGTSGSPNGTQYF

V: TRBV6-6
J: TRBJ2-7
CDR3: CASSYRESYEQYF

V: TRBV6-5
J: TRBJ2-7
CDR3: CASSYFAGETTYEQYF

V: TRBV30
J: TRBJ2-7
CDR3: CAWRLGQGSYEQYF

V: TRBV29-1
J: TRBJ2-3
CDR3: CSFRLGNADTQYF

V: TRBV7-9
J: TRBJ2-7
CDR3: CASSLWMGGLFSYEQYF

V: TRBV10-2
J: TRBJ2-5
CDR3: CATRGETQYF

V: TRBV11-3
J: TRBJ2-7
CDR3: CASSFGTGGAYEQYF

V: TRBV21-1
J: TRBJ1-2
CDR3: CASSKVTARWGGYGYTF

V: TRBV7-2
J: TRBJ2-7
CDR3: CASSLGLSYEQYF

V: TRBV5-5
J: TRBJ2-7
CDR3: CASSLDVTGEQYF

V: TRBV11-2
J: TRBJ1-2
CDR3: CASSPSGNTGLLGYGYTF

V: TRBV27
J: TRBJ2-6
CDR3: CASSLGSSGANVLTF

V: TRBV6-5
J: TRBJ1-1
CDR3: CASGLGSGEAFF

V: TRBV25-1
J: TRBJ2-7
CDR3: CASSDLQGWSYEQYF

V: TRBV7-9
J: TRBJ1-5
CDR3: CASTNSWPGEHF

V: TRBV11-2
J: TRBJ2-5
CDR3: CASSLTGTSGQETQYF

V: TRBV6-5
J: TRBJ1-1
CDR3: CASNYREGGTEAFF

V: TRBV27
J: TRBJ1-5
CDR3: CASSPHGTGEGQPQHF

V: TRBV25-1
J: TRBJ2-1
CDR3: CASSLSGSLNEQFF